Below, 16 T cell receptor beta chains from the same sample are listed, as sequenced in a study of cytomegalovirus exposure and HLA in healthy donors. Use of 60 Vbeta and 13 Jbeta primers characterized the PCR. This table comes from immunoSEQ multiplex PCR, and its TCRdb copy is limited to in-frame clones, with some not included. The sample consists of some 150,000 clones, around 78% of them appearing once. Sequencing was performed on PBMCs. The source of these receptors is a woman younger than 45 in good health and CMV-seropositive.

CDR3 sequence (DNA): TGTGCCAGCAGTTTTAGACAGGGACGTACTGAAGCTTTCTTT. Translated, it gives CASSFRQGRTEAFF. The J gene is TRBJ1-1, the V gene TRBV7-9; TRBD1 aligns across 7 bases. V was clipped by 6 bases and J by 5 bases; unmatched bases: 9. There are 14 residues in the CDR3. The germline V gene has CDR1 SEHNR and CDR2 FQNEAQ (reference sequence).

Remarks on this clone: Germline is not matched at one junction end, which may reflect a read error. DNA for the CDR3: TGCGCCAGCAGCCAAGATCAGGTTATCTCTGAAGCTTTCTTT. This encodes CASSQDQVISEAFF. The chain carries TRBV7-2 and TRBJ1-1; D gene ambiguous. CDR3 length equals 14 residues. Germline lookup yields CDR1 SGHTA and CDR2 FQGNSA.

Written as DNA, the CDR3 is TGTGCCAGCAGCCAGCCAGTTAGCGGGGGGGCGGCAGATACGCAGTATTTT. Its protein is CASSQPVSGGAADTQYF. The chain couples TRBV7-6 to TRBJ2-3; 11 nucleotides align to TRBD2. Germline CDR1 SGHVS, CDR2 FNYEAQ. J lost 4 bases, V lost 5 bases, and 11 bases had no gene match. The CDR3 is 17 amino acids.

The chain combines TRBV15 with TRBJ2-7, with 10 bases fitting TRBD2. V lost 3 bases to trimming and J lost 10 bases; unmatched junction nucleotides: 9. The CDR3 totals 14 residues. From germline, CDR1 is LNHNV and CDR2 YYDKDF (reference sequence). The CDR3 region is CATSSGLAGVEQYF. The CDR3 nucleotides read TGTGCCACCAGCAGTGGTCTAGCGGGAGTTGAACAGTACTTC.

The V call is TRBV7-2, the J call TRBJ1-4, with D possibly being TRBD1 (5 bases). Germline assignment: CDR1 SGHTA and CDR2 FQGNSA. The CDR3 runs 17 residues. V shed 5 bases and J shed 2 bases, with 18 bases lying between them. CDR3 in amino acids: CASSLDSGAPTNEKLFF. Here the CDR3 DNA reads TGTGCCAGCAGCCTAGACAGCGGGGCCCCCACTAATGAAAAACTGTTTTTT.

This clone was found once. V gene TRBV7-6 combines with J gene TRBJ1-3; 10 bases are shared with TRBD1. Germline CDR1 SGHVS, CDR2 FNYEAQ. There are 17 residues in the CDR3. After removal of 4 bases from V and 3 bases from J, the junction contained 9 bases not matched to a gene. CDR3 loop: CASSSRQGAAGGNTIYF. Here the CDR3 DNA reads TGTGCCAGCAGCTCCCGACAGGGGGCCGCGGGTGGAAACACCATATATTTT.

This chain connects TRBV29-1 to TRBJ2-1; no firm D call. Trimming cost V 6 bases and J 5 bases, with 14 bases left between them. Germline CDR1 is SQVTM and CDR2 is ANQGSEA. CDR3 length: 13 residues. The CDR3 DNA is TGCAGCGTCCTAGTTTGGCGAGACAATGAGCAGTTCTTC. It codes for CSVLVWRDNEQFF.

The chain employs TRBV28 and TRBJ1-2; TRBD1 matches 7 bases. The V gene end was trimmed by 5 bases and the J gene end by 3 bases; junction bases not matched to a gene: 9. The CDR3 loop spans 15 amino acids. Germline V gives CDR1 MDHEN, CDR2 SYDVKM. The DNA of the CDR3 is TGTGCCAGCAGTACTCCGGGACAGTCTTACTATGGCTACACCTTC. Protein product: CASSTPGQSYYGYTF.

This chain uses TRBV7-8 with TRBJ2-1; 8 bases map to TRBD2. The germline CDR1 and CDR2 sequences are SGHVS and FQNEAQ. J gave up 9 bases and V 4 bases, and 11 bases lay outside the gene matches. The CDR3 extends over 15 amino acids. Written as DNA, the CDR3 is TGTGCCAGCAGCTACCCGGGACTAGAGACCAGTGAGCAGTTCTTC. Translating it yields CASSYPGLETSEQFF. The whole variable domain, remainder taken from reference TRBV7-8 and TRBJ2-1, is GAGVSQSPRYKVAKRGQDVALRCDPISGHVSLFWYQQALGQGPEFLTYFQNEAQLDKSGLPSDRFFAERPEGSVSTLKIQRTQQEDSAVYLCASSYPGLETSEQFFGPGTRLTVL.

The rearrangement links TRBV2 to TRBJ2-5, with a weak D call TRBD1 (6 bases). Germline CDR1 is SNHLY and CDR2 is FYNNEI. This CDR3 contains 13 residues. The V end was cut by 6 bases, the J end by 4 bases, with 12 bases between. The CDR3 spells CASRDTGRETQYF. CDR3 DNA: TGTGCCAGCAGGGACACAGGGAGAGAGACCCAGTACTTC. Together with reference TRBV2 and TRBJ2-5, the CDR3 gives the full variable domain: EPEVTQTPSHQVTQMGQEVILRCVPISNHLYFYWYRQILGQKVEFLVSFYNNEISEKSEIFDDQFSVERPDGSNFTLKIRSTKLEDSAMYFCASRDTGRETQYFGPGTRLLVL.

The chain couples TRBV6-6 to TRBJ2-7; 11 positions agree with TRBD2. This CDR3 contains 15 residues. Trimming took 0 bases from V and 2 from J; bases not matched to a gene: 0. The germline V gene encodes CDR1 MNHNY and CDR2 SVGAGI (reference sequence). The CDR3 region is CASSYSSGGAYEQYF. Written as DNA, the CDR3 is TGTGCCAGCAGTTACTCTAGCGGGGGGGCCTACGAGCAGTACTTC.

The CDR3 DNA follows: TGTGCCAGCAGCGTAGGGACCCAAGACTACGAGCAGTACTTC. Protein product: CASSVGTQDYEQYF. This chain connects TRBV9 to TRBJ2-5; D uncertain. Near its end, the DNA agrees better with TRBJ2-7, so the J call may be wrong. CDR3 size: 14 residues. CDR1 is SGDLS and CDR2 is YYNGEE in the germline V gene.

The V call is TRBV5-6, the J call TRBJ1-4, with D perhaps matching TRBD1 (6 bases). The CDR3 is made up of 14 amino acids. The V gene lost 4 bases and the J gene lost 8 bases, with 15 bases spanning the gap. CDR1 and CDR2 (germline): SGHDT, YYEEEE. CDR3 DNA sequence: TGTGCCAGCAGCATAACAGGGAACCGCGAAAAACTGTTTTTT. It yields the protein CASSITGNREKLFF.

The V gene is TRBV30, the J gene TRBJ2-4, with a weak D call TRBD2 (6 bases). The V and J ends lost 0 bases and 12 bases respectively, with 18 bases between them. CDR1 is GTSNPN and CDR2 is SVGIG in the germline V gene (reference sequence). CDR3 length: 14 amino acids. This CDR3 is CAWSVLGFRSGQYF. CDR3 bases: TGTGCCTGGAGTGTATTGGGGTTCCGTAGCGGTCAGTACTTC.

The chain is built from TRBV27 and TRBJ1-2; 7 nucleotides match TRBD1. J was trimmed by 3 bases and V by 6 bases; bases with no gene match: 13. The CDR3 sequence is 16 residues long. CDR1 is MNHEY and CDR2 is SMNVEV in the germline V gene (reference sequence). CDR3 residues: CASSAKTGATYYGYTF. The CDR3 DNA follows: TGTGCCAGCAGCGCAAAAACAGGGGCCACCTACTATGGCTACACCTTC.

V is TRBV28 and J is TRBJ2-3, with 8 positions matching TRBD2. V dropped 2 bases and J dropped 6; count of bases not matched to a gene: 4. There are 14 residues in the CDR3. CDR1 and CDR2 from the germline V gene are MDHEN and SYDVKM. The CDR3 region is CASSLRGGPDTQYF. The CDR3 bases are TGTGCCAGCAGTTTACGGGGGGGCCCCGATACGCAGTATTTT.